A single sample is the source of the 15 T cell receptor beta chains below, sequenced in a study of blood T cell repertoires in COVID-19 (dated by TCRdb to 2018 to 2020). Libraries were made using the immunoSEQ multiplex PCR assay. Not all clones reach the TCRdb copy of this immuneACCESS table, which keeps in-frame sequences only. Checked studies attribute under half of the gap to unresolved V genes and leave the rest unexplained. This sample gives around 140,000 clones in total; around 86% of them show up just once. The top ten clonotypes cover over 8% of the sample. Sequenced input: peripheral blood. The receptor source for this set is a human donor in a cohort sampled during active COVID-19.

This sequence joins TRBV19 and TRBJ1-4; D is perhaps TRBD1 (5 bases). Trimming shortened V by 6 bases and J by 4 bases, and 6 bases separated the two germline ends. The CDR3 runs 12 residues. Germline CDR1 is LNHDA and CDR2 is SQIVND (reference sequence). The CDR3 nucleotides read TGTGCCAGTAGGGGGGGTAATGAAAAACTGTTTTTT. Its translation is CASRGGNEKLFF.

The chain joins TRBV7-7 to TRBJ2-5; TRBD1 matches 9 bases. This CDR3 region has 16 residues. Germline V gene sequence: CDR1 SSHAT, CDR2 FNYEAQ (reference sequence). Trimming cost V 1 base and J 4 bases; bases outside gene matches: 7. The CDR3 DNA reads TGTGCCAGCAGCTTAGTCGGGGGACAGGGTAGAGAGACCCAGTACTTC. Its translation is CASSLVGGQGRETQYF.

The CDR3 bases are TGTGCCAGCAGTTACTCGGGACAGCCCTTCCAGTACTTC. Translating it yields CASSYSGQPFQYF. The rearrangement links TRBV6-2 or TRBV6-3 to TRBJ2-7, with 7 bases lining up with TRBD1. The J segment lost 10 bases and the V segment lost 0 bases, leaving 6 bases of the junction unmatched. This CDR3 has 13 residues. Germline CDR1 reads MNHEY; CDR2 reads SVGEGT.

This clone was counted a single time. The gene calls are TRBV18 and TRBJ2-7, with D possibly matching TRBD1 (6 bases). Germline values: CDR1 KGHSH, CDR2 LQKENI. V lost 3 bases, J lost 3 bases, and 15 bases lay in between. There are 15 residues in the CDR3. CDR3 nucleotide sequence: TGTGCCAGCTCACCTCCCTGGACAGAGGACTACGAGCAGTACTTC. It yields the protein CASSPPWTEDYEQYF.

The count of this clone is one. This chain links TRBV28 with TRBJ2-5, with D perhaps matching TRBD2 (5 bases). The germline CDR1 and CDR2 sequences are MDHEN and SYDVKM. CDR3 length: 14 residues. V was shortened by 10 bases and J by 2 bases, with 17 bases between the two germline ends. For the CDR3, the DNA is TGTGCCACCTCCATCTCGGGGATACAAGAGACCCAGTACTTC. It encodes CATSISGIQETQYF. Using reference TRBV28 and TRBJ2-5 for the parts outside the CDR3, the full variable domain is DVKVTQSSRYLVKRTGEKVFLECVQDMDHENMFWYRQDPGLGLRLIYFSYDVKMKEKGDIPEGYSVSREKKERFSLILESASTNQTSMYLCATSISGIQETQYFGPGTRLLVL.

This clone was seen more than once but under ten times. The chain couples TRBV27 to TRBJ2-2; D might be TRBD2 (5 bases). The CDR3 is 15 amino acids. Looked up from germline, CDR1 is MNHEY and CDR2 is SMNVEV (reference sequence). Trimming took 8 bases from V and 2 from J, leaving 15 bases between them. CDR3 protein: CASWRAGINTGELFF. The DNA for the CDR3 is TGTGCCAGCTGGCGGGCTGGGATCAACACCGGGGAGCTGTTTTTT.

The rearrangement links TRBV5-6 to TRBJ2-2, with 9 bases lining up with TRBD1. CDR3 length: 16 amino acids. Germline V CDR1 and CDR2: SGHDT, YYEEEE. Germline trimming cut 4 bases from V and 5 bases from J; bases unmatched to any gene: 9. The CDR3 is CASSQNGQGITGELFF. The CDR3 DNA follows: TGTGCCAGCAGCCAAAACGGACAGGGGATTACCGGGGAGCTGTTTTTT.

V and J are TRBV2 and TRBJ2-7; 9 bases are shared with TRBD1. Germline V gene lookup returns CDR1 SNHLY and CDR2 FYNNEI. With 3 bases clipped from V and 1 base from J, the junction kept 4 bases outside the gene matches. The CDR3 totals 15 residues. This CDR3 is CASSDPTGGSYEQYF. As DNA, the CDR3 is TGTGCCAGCAGTGATCCGACAGGGGGATCCTACGAGCAGTACTTC.

The chain joins TRBV28 to TRBJ2-5; 7 nucleotides align to TRBD1. Trimming cost V 6 bases and J 2 bases; bases outside gene matches: 9. The CDR3 covers 15 residues. CDR1 is MDHEN, CDR2 SYDVKM, per germline. The CDR3 nucleotides read TGTGCCAGCAGGGGGACAGCGACAGGTCAAGAGACCCAGTACTTC. Its translation: CASRGTATGQETQYF.

This sequence joins TRBV30 and TRBJ2-7, with D possibly matching TRBD2 (5 bases). There are 13 residues in the CDR3. Germline CDR1 GTSNPN, CDR2 SVGIG (reference sequence). Trimming took 4 bases from V and 0 from J, leaving 10 bases between them. The CDR3 here is CAWTSGNSYEQYF. In DNA, the CDR3 is TGTGCCTGGACCTCCGGGAACTCCTACGAGCAGTACTTC.

The CDR3 loop is CASSLALASGRAWAYEQYF. CDR3 in DNA: TGTGCCAGCAGCTTAGCGCTTGCTAGCGGGAGGGCCTGGGCCTACGAGCAGTACTTC. The chain couples TRBV7-2 to TRBJ2-7; TRBD2 agrees at 12 bases. Germline lookup yields CDR1 SGHTA and CDR2 FQGNSA. V shed 0 bases, J shed 2 bases, and the junction held 11 bases outside the gene matches. The CDR3 runs to 19 residues.

The CDR3 reads CASSPAGEKSEKLFF. CDR3 bases: TGTGCCAGCTCACCCGCCGGGGAAAAATCCGAAAAACTGTTTTTT. The chain combines TRBV18 with TRBJ1-4; unclear D gene. The germline V and J ends were trimmed by 3 bases and 8 bases, with 16 bases remaining between them. From germline, CDR1 is KGHSH and CDR2 LQKENI. The CDR3 totals 15 residues.

J is TRBJ2-7 and V is TRBV6-2 or TRBV6-3, with 7 bases matching TRBD1. The CDR3 consists of 15 residues. V lost 5 bases and J lost 0; bases outside the gene matches: 7. Per the germline V gene, CDR1 is MNHEY and CDR2 is SVGEGT. The CDR3 spells CASSPGTDSSYEQYF. Here the CDR3 DNA reads TGTGCCAGCAGTCCCGGGACAGATTCCTCCTACGAGCAGTACTTC.

The J gene is TRBJ2-7, the V gene TRBV19, with 8 bases identical to TRBD1. The CDR3 covers 14 residues. Germline CDR1 and CDR2: LNHDA and SQIVND (reference sequence). The J segment lost 3 bases and the V segment lost 4 bases, leaving 5 bases of the junction unmatched. The DNA for the CDR3 is TGTGCCAGTAGTAACCGGGACAGGATCTACGAGCAGTACTTC. It specifies CASSNRDRIYEQYF.

This clone has only a few counts. The chain carries TRBV6-2 or TRBV6-3 and TRBJ2-7, with 7 bases fitting TRBD1. CDR1 is MNHEY, CDR2 SVGEGT, per germline. This CDR3 has 16 residues. J gave up 2 bases and V 2 bases, and 9 bases lay outside the gene matches. The CDR3 DNA reads TGTGCCAGCAGTTACAACCCAGGGGGATGGACCTACGAGCAGTACTTC. This translates into CASSYNPGGWTYEQYF.